A single sample gave rise to the 20 T cell receptor beta chains below, sequenced in a study of Graves' ophthalmopathy and Graves' hyperthyroidism. Amplified TCR beta CDR3 regions were obtained using RNA transcripts as template. Scientists carried out first-round RT-PCR using HTBI primers and then a second-round multiplex PCR. TCRdb used MiXCR to reprocess the multiplex PCR reads, holding one entry per CDR3 protein. Among about 1.2 million distinct CDR3 sequences listed, roughly 35% were seen once. Sequenced: peripheral blood or thyroid tissue (not recorded which). The source of these receptors is an adult man with Graves' hyperthyroidism.

This clonotype appeared many times. This chain joins TRBV7-9 and TRBJ1-2; a weak D match, TRBD1 (5 bases). Trimming cost V 4 bases and J 1 base, with 10 bases left between them. The CDR3 consists of 14 residues. The germline V gene has CDR1 SEHNR and CDR2 FQNEAQ (reference sequence). Here the CDR3 reads CASSSWDRNYGYTF. Here the CDR3 DNA reads TGTGCCAGCAGCTCATGGGACCGTAACTATGGCTACACCTTC.

This clonotype was picked up many times. The genes are TRBV20-1 and TRBJ2-7; 11 bases fit TRBD2. The germline gives CDR1 DFQATT, CDR2 SNEGSKA (reference sequence). The V segment lost 1 base and the J segment 7 bases; nucleotides outside the gene matches: 9. The CDR3 runs 15 residues. This CDR3 is CSARGGTSGTREQYF. CDR3 bases: TGCAGTGCTAGAGGGGGGACTAGCGGTACAAGGGAGCAGTACTTC.

Ten or more counts support this clonotype. The chain joins TRBV12-3 or TRBV12-4 to TRBJ1-2; 8 bases fit TRBD1. With V trimmed by 4 bases and J by 1 base, 11 bases remained unmatched. This CDR3 comprises 17 residues. This chain's CDR3 is CASSYSGQETHNYGYTF. In DNA, the CDR3 is TGTGCCAGCAGTTACTCGGGACAGGAGACTCATAACTATGGCTACACCTTC.

There are many counts of this clonotype. The chain joins TRBV10-3 to TRBJ1-5; D is unclear. Deletions cut 0 bases from V and 2 bases from J, with 11 bases between. Germline lookup yields CDR1 ENHRY and CDR2 SYGVKD. This CDR3 comprises 16 residues. The CDR3 sequence is CAISESMGGRNQPQHF. The CDR3 coding sequence is TGTGCCATCAGTGAGTCGATGGGAGGCCGCAATCAGCCCCAGCATTTT.

V and J are TRBV15 and TRBJ1-5; D not certain. This CDR3 region has 21 residues. Per germline, CDR1 LNHNV and CDR2 YYDKDF (reference sequence). Trimming removed 4 bases from V and 7 bases from J, with 35 bases in between. Here the CDR3 DNA reads TGTGCCACCAGCAACGAGTTTGGCTACACCTGTCCCTTGCTGCTGGCACAGCCCCAGCATTTT. It yields the protein CATSNEFGYTCPLLLAQPQHF.

As for this clonotype: A read error may account for a junction end that differs from germline. The CDR3 reads CASSGDGRGGEKLFF. The CDR3 bases are TGTGCCAGCAGCGGAGACGGCAGGGGAGGGGAAAAACTGTTTTTT. This chain joins TRBV10-2 and TRBJ1-4; D is perhaps TRBD1 (6 bases). Germline CDR1 WSHSY, CDR2 SAAADI. The CDR3 length is 15 residues.

This clonotype was observed a handful of times. The chain recombines TRBV11-2 with TRBJ2-5; 9 bases are shared with TRBD1. The junction had 12 bases not matched to a gene; V was cut back by 1 base and J by 6 bases. Germline CDR1 SGHAT, CDR2 FQNNGV. The CDR3 spans 17 residues. The CDR3 reads CASSLGPRTGALKTQYF. CDR3 coding DNA: TGTGCCAGCAGCTTAGGTCCAAGGACAGGGGCCTTAAAGACCCAGTACTTC.

The V call is TRBV7-2, the J call TRBJ1-3, with 7 bases matching TRBD1. The V gene end was trimmed by 5 bases and the J gene end by 0 bases; junction bases not matched to a gene: 7. CDR1 and CDR2 (germline): SGHTA, FQGNSA. This CDR3 contains 16 residues. CDR3 sequence: CASSLHRQGSGNTIYF. CDR3 nucleotide sequence: TGTGCCAGCAGCCTTCATCGACAGGGCTCTGGAAACACCATATATTTT.

The sample holds many counts of this clonotype. The CDR3 loop reads CASSRTEGGSPLHF. The CDR3 DNA sequence: TGTGCCAGCAGCAGGACCGAGGGTGGTTCACCCCTCCACTTT. The chain uses TRBV7-2 and TRBJ1-6, with D unresolved. CDR1 is SGHTA and CDR2 is FQGNSA in the germline V gene. This CDR3 comprises 14 residues. V gave up 5 bases and J gave up 9 bases, with 14 bases separating them.

V is TRBV2 and J is TRBJ2-7; 7 nucleotides align to TRBD1. With V trimmed by 7 bases and J by 2 bases, 8 bases remained unmatched. The CDR3 sequence is 14 residues long. CDR1 and CDR2 from the germline V gene are SNHLY and FYNNEI. CDR3 sequence: CASKPGTEAYEQYF. The CDR3 DNA follows: TGTGCCAGCAAGCCGGGGACAGAAGCCTACGAGCAGTACTTC.

This clonotype was picked up a small number of times. The V gene is TRBV6-5, the J gene TRBJ1-2, with D uncertain. Looked up from germline, CDR1 is MNHEY and CDR2 is SVGAGI. This CDR3 region has 14 residues. V dropped 6 bases and J dropped 8 bases, with 19 bases sitting between them. For the CDR3, the DNA is TGTGCCAGCAGCCGGGAATACACCCTTGCGGGCTACACCTTC. Protein sequence: CASSREYTLAGYTF.

This chain joins TRBV29-1 and TRBJ2-5, with a weak D call TRBD2 (6 bases). V lost 0 bases and J lost 5, with 13 bases in between. The germline CDR1 and CDR2 sequences are SQVTM and ANQGSEA. This CDR3 contains 14 residues. The CDR3 is CSVEDAGLGETQYF. CDR3 DNA sequence: TGCAGCGTTGAAGATGCGGGGTTGGGTGAGACCCAGTACTTC.

This clonotype was counted many times. The chain has TRBV29-1 and TRBJ2-7; 13 bases map to TRBD2. The CDR3 contains 16 residues. The trim removed 6 bases at V and 2 bases at J, leaving 10 bases unmatched. Germline lookup yields CDR1 SQVTM and CDR2 ANQGSEA. The CDR3: CSVQGLAGETAYEQYF. The CDR3 DNA follows: TGCAGCGTCCAAGGACTAGCGGGAGAAACCGCCTACGAGCAGTACTTC.

V gene TRBV5-1 combines with J gene TRBJ2-2; D perhaps matches TRBD1 (6 bases). The germline V and J ends were trimmed by 4 bases and 7 bases, with 14 bases remaining between them. Per germline, CDR1 SGHRS and CDR2 YFSETQ. The length of the CDR3 is 14 residues. The DNA for the CDR3 is TGCGCCAGCAGCCCACAGGGTAATGTCGGGGAGCTGTTTTTT. It specifies CASSPQGNVGELFF.

On this clonotype: A read error is possible here, since a much larger clone lies one base away. The CDR3 region is CASRDRVDEKLFF. CDR3 coding DNA: TGTGCCAGCAGAGACAGGGTTGATGAAAAACTGTTTTTT. The chain links TRBV6-5 to TRBJ1-4; TRBD1 aligns across 7 bases. Germline V gene sequence: CDR1 MNHEY, CDR2 SVGAGI. V trimming: 6 bases; J trimming: 6 bases; junction bases outside the gene matches: 4. CDR3 length: 13 amino acids.

This clonotype was detected a few times. At one end the junction does not follow the germline gene, possibly because of a read error. The chain links TRBV10-3 to TRBJ2-2, with 8 bases that match TRBD1. From germline, CDR1 is ENHRY and CDR2 SYGVKD. CDR3 length equals 16 residues. CDR3 sequence: CASSQTSGGRTGELFF. Here the CDR3 DNA reads TGTGCCAGCAGTCAGACTTCAGGGGGCCGGACCGGGGAGCTGTTTTTT.

This clonotype has ten or more counts. The gene calls are TRBV10-3 and TRBJ2-2; D might be TRBD2 (6 bases). This CDR3 contains 16 residues. Germline V gives CDR1 ENHRY, CDR2 SYGVKD. V lost 6 bases to trimming and J lost 0 bases, with 14 bases between them. The DNA of the CDR3 is TGTGCCATCAGCAATGGGGGGACGGCGAACACCGGGGAGCTGTTTTTT. Amino acid sequence: CAISNGGTANTGELFF.

With regard to this clonotype: A clone one base away is much larger, so this may be a read error. The chain combines TRBV4-1 with TRBJ1-1, with 7 bases fitting TRBD1. In germline, CDR1 is MGHRA, CDR2 YSYEKL. This CDR3 comprises 15 residues. The CDR3, as DNA: TGCACCAGCAGCCAACATGACAGGGAGAACACTGAAGCTTTCTTT. This encodes CTSSQHDRENTEAFF.

Regarding this clonotype: The CDR3 does not end in the conserved phenylalanine or tryptophan, so this is likely a read error. The DNA is left out, because the CDR3 cannot be placed on it with certainty; the CDR3 is given as TCRdb lists it. The chain combines TRBV29-1 with TRBJ2-5. Germline loops: CDR1 SQVTM, CDR2 ANQGSEA. Counting both end residues, the CDR3 totals 8 amino acids. The CDR3 sequence: CSVEVQDY.

This clonotype was detected a few times. The V and J genes are TRBV15 and TRBJ1-2; tentatively, D is TRBD1 (6 bases). This CDR3 contains 17 residues. The germline CDR1 and CDR2 sequences are LNHNV and YYDKDF (reference sequence). Trimming removed 0 bases at V and 5 bases at J, with 19 bases between. CDR3 bases: TGTGCCACCAGCAGAGATCGGGGCACAGGGAACTCATATGGCTACACCTTC. Translating it yields CATSRDRGTGNSYGYTF. Supplemented by reference TRBV15 and TRBJ1-2, the full variable domain reads DAMVIQNPRYQVTQFGKPVTLSCSQTLNHNVMYWYQQKSSQAPKLLFHYYDKDFNNEADTPDNFQSRRPNTSFCFLDIRSPGLGDTAMYLCATSRDRGTGNSYGYTFGSGTRLTVV.